This T cell receptor (beta chain) was identified during a study of beta chain features in type 1 diabetes. Overall study: All of the samples together had around 110,000,000 sorted cells examined. Whole-study results and caveats: In the patient group, naive, central memory and Treg TCRB repertoires seemed more alike than in the healthy donor group. Shortening that was moderate but significant affected the TCRB CDR3s of Type 1 diabetes patients in all four CD4+ subsets. Type 1 diabetes patients showed fewer insertions and more deletions at VDJ junctions.

Reverse transcribing all isolated RNA meant expressed TCRB transcripts were sequenced. Roughly 3.4 million reads per sample on average were obtained from naive, central memory and regulatory T cell samples. TCRdb's table, derived via immunoSEQ multiplex PCR, lists solely in-frame clones and lacks some. In the table there are about 740,000 clones, around 15% of which are singletons. The germline gives CDR1 SGHVS, CDR2 FNYEAQ. V was pared by 1 base and J by 0 bases, with 13 bases between. The CDR3 has 16 amino acids. A word on this clone: Its specificity is unknown.

The clonotype originates from a man aged 18-30 years with type 1 diabetes. The genes are TRBV7-6 and TRBJ2-7; perhaps TRBD1 as D (5 bases). The sample was naive CD4+ T cells from blood. The CDR3 region is CASSLVKGISSYEQYF. The CDR3 DNA sequence: TGTGCCAGCAGCTTAGTCAAGGGGATCAGCTCCTACGAGCAGTACTTC.